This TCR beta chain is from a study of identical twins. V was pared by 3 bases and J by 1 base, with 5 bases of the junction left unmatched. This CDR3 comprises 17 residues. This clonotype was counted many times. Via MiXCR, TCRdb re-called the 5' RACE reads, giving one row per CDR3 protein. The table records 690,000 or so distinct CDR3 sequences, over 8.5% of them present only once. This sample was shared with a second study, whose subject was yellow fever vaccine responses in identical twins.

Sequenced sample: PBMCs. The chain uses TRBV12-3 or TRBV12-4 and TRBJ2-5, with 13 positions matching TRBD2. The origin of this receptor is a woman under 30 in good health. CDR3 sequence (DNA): TGTGCCAGCAGTTTCCAAAGACTAGCGGGGGGCCAAGAGACCCAGTACTTC. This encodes CASSFQRLAGGQETQYF.